The T cell receptor beta chain described here comes from a study of blood T cell repertoires in COVID-19. The wider study: Some COVID-19 samples were acute and others convalescent; all came from the United States, Italy and Spain.

Original processing methods: It was from reference gene primer amplification that nucleated cell counts were estimated. Clones were read by immunoSEQ multiplex PCR, and TCRdb kept only the in-frame ones, dropping some. D and trimming were read from the DNA, whereas the V and J calls and clone size are those reported in that table. Of about 190,000 clones in the sample, around 80% are singletons; the top ten hold 2.5% to 3%. V was clipped by 2 bases and J by 0 bases; unmatched bases: 12. This CDR3 is built from 19 residues. Germline V lookup: CDR1 MNHEY, CDR2 SVGEGT. The clonotype comes from a woman older than 75 with active or convalescent COVID-19. The rearrangement uses TRBV6-2 or TRBV6-3 and TRBJ1-5, with 8 bases that match TRBD1. Input material: peripheral blood. CDR3 amino acids: CASSYPTQGVAYSNQPQHF. As DNA, the CDR3 is TGTGCCAGCAGTTACCCGACACAGGGGGTGGCTTATAGCAATCAGCCCCAGCATTTT.